What follows describes a single TCR beta chain. What it recognizes is unknown. The entry originates in a study of human T cells and chemical hapten exposure. Overall study context: The variation in per-sample TCR yields arose mainly from small differences in pooled library volumes.

Library preparation tagged each individual cDNA molecule with a unique molecular identifier. TCRdb reanalysed the 5' RACE reads using MiXCR and keeps one entry per CDR3 protein. The repertoire holds 110,000 or so distinct CDR3 sequences, approximately 19% seen once, with 2.8% in the top ten. Points from the study as a whole: TCRs above 1 in 1000 frequency did not change with DPC sensitization.

Total RNA was extracted from unfractionated whole blood. Germline V CDR1 and CDR2: MDHEN, SYDVKM. The V end lost 3 bases, the J end lost 10 bases, and 21 bases lay between the germline ends. The CDR3 covers 15 residues. This receptor was taken from a human donor in good health. V usage is TRBV28 and J usage is TRBJ2-5; D may correspond to TRBD1 or TRBD2 (6 bases each). In DNA, the CDR3 is TGTGCCAGCAGTTTGGGGGGCGGAAGGGGACGACTCCAGTACTTC. As protein: CASSLGGGRGRLQYF.